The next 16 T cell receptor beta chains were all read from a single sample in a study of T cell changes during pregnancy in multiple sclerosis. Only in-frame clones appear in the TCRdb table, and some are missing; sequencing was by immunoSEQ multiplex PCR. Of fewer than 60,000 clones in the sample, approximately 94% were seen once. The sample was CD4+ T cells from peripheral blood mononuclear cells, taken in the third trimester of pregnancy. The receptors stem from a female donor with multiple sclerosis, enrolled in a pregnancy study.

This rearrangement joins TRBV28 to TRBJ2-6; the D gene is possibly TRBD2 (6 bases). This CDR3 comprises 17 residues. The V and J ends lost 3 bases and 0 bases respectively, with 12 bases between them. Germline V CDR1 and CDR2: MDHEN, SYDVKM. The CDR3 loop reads CASSFGGFGSGANVLTF. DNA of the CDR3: TGTGCCAGCAGTTTTGGAGGGTTCGGCTCTGGGGCCAACGTCCTGACTTTC.

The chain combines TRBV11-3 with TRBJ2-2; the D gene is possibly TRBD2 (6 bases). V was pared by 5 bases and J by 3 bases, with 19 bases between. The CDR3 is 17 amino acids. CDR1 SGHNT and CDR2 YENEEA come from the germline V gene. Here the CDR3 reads CASSPSPWRGYTGELFF. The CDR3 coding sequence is TGTGCCAGCAGCCCCTCGCCTTGGAGGGGCTACACCGGGGAGCTGTTTTTT.

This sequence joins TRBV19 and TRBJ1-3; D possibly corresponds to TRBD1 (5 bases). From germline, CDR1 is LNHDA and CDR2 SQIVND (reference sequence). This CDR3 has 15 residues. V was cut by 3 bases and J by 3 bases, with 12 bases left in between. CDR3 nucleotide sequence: TGTGCCAGTAGTATGGGCCCAGGGAATGGAAACACCATATATTTT. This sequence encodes CASSMGPGNGNTIYF.

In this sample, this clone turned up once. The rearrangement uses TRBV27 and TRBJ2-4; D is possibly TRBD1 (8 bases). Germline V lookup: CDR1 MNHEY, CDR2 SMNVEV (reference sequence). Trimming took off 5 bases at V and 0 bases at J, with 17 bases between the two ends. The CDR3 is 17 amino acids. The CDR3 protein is CASSILTGGVAKNIQYF. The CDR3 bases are TGTGCCAGCAGTATTCTCACAGGGGGGGTAGCCAAAAACATTCAGTACTTC.

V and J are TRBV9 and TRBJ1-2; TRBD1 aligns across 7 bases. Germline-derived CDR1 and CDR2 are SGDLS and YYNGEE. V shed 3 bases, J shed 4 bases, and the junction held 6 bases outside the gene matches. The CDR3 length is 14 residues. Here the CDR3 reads CASSASGQTYGYTF. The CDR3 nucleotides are TGTGCCAGCAGCGCATCGGGACAGACCTATGGCTACACCTTC.

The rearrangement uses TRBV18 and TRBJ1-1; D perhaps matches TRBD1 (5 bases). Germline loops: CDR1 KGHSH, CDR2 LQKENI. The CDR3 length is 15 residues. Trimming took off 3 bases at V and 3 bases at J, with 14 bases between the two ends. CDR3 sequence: CASSPSLTDHTEAFF. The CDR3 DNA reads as TGTGCCAGCTCACCCTCGTTGACAGATCACACTGAAGCTTTCTTT.

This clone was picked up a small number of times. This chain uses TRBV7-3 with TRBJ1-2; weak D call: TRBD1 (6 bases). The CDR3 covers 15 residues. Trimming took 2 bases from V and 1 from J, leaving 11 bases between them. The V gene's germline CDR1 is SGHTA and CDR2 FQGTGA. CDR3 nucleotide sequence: TGTGCCAGCAGCTTAGGGGGGGCGAATAACTATGGCTACACCTTC. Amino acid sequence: CASSLGGANNYGYTF.

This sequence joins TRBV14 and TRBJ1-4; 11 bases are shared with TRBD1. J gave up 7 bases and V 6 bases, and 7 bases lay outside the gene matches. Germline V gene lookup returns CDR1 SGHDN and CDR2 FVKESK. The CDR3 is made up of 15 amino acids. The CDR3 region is CASRRTGTGGEKLFF. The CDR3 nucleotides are TGTGCCAGCAGACGCACCGGGACAGGGGGTGAAAAACTGTTTTTT.

CDR3 in amino acids: CASSSEAYGNTEAFF. CDR3 in DNA: TGTGCCAGCAGTAGCGAAGCTTACGGGAACACTGAAGCTTTCTTT. The chain links TRBV28 to TRBJ1-1; D gene unclear. The CDR3 is made up of 15 amino acids. Germline assignment: CDR1 MDHEN and CDR2 SYDVKM. Trimming shortened V by 5 bases and J by 1 base, and 14 bases separated the two germline ends.

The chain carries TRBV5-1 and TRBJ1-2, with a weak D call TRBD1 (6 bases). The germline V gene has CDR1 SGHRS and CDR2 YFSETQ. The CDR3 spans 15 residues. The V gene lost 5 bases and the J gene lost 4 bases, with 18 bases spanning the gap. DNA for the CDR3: TGCGCCAGCAGGTCCGGCCCGGACAGAGGCTATGGCTACACCTTC. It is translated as CASRSGPDRGYGYTF.

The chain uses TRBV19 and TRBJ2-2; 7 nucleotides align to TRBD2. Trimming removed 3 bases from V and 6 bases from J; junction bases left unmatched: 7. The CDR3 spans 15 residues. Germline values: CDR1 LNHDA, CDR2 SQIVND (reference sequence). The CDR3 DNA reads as TGTGCCAGTAGTATTGGATCTAGCGGCTCCGGGGAGCTGTTTTTT. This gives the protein CASSIGSSGSGELFF. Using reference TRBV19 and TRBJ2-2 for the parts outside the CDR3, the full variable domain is DGGITQSPKYLFRKEGQNVTLSCEQNLNHDAMYWYRQDPGQGLRLIYYSQIVNDFQKGDIAEGYSVSREKKESFPLTVTSAQKNPTAFYLCASSIGSSGSGELFFGEGSRLTVL.

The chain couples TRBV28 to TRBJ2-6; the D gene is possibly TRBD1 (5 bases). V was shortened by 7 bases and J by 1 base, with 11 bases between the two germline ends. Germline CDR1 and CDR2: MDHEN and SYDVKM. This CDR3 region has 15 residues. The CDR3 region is CASTFKGSGANVLTF. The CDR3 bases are TGTGCCAGCACCTTTAAGGGGTCTGGGGCCAACGTCCTGACTTTC.

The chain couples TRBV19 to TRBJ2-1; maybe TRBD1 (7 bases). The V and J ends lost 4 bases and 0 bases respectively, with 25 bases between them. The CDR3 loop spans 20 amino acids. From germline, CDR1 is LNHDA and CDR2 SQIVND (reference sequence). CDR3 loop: CASSRSWGRGTGGSYNEQFF. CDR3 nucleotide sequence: TGTGCCAGTAGTAGGTCCTGGGGCAGGGGGACCGGGGGCTCCTACAATGAGCAGTTCTTC.

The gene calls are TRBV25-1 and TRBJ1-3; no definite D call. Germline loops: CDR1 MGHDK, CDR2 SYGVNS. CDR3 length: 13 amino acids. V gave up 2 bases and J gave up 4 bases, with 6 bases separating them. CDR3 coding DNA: TGTGCCAGCAGTGAACTGGGCGGAAACACCATATATTTT. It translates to CASSELGGNTIYF.

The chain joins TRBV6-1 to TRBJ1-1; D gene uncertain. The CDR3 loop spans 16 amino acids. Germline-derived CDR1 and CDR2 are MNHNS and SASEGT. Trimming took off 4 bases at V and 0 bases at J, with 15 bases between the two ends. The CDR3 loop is CASSASPGTVNTEAFF. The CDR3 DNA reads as TGTGCCAGCAGTGCCTCGCCAGGTACAGTGAACACTGAAGCTTTCTTT.

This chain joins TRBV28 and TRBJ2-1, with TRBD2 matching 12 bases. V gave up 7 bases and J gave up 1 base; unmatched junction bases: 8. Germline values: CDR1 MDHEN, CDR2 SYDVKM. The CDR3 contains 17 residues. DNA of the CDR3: TGTGCCAGCACCTCGACTAGCGGGAGACGGTCCTACAATGAGCAGTTCTTC. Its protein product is CASTSTSGRRSYNEQFF.